The next 10 T cell receptor beta chains were all read from a single sample in a study of T cell responses to AZD1222 COVID-19 vaccine. Using immunoSEQ multiplex PCR, the repertoire was profiled, and TCRdb retains in-frame clones only, with some absent. This repertoire shows approximately 60,000 clones, around three quarters found once; its top ten account for about 14%. This specimen was peripheral blood, taken on day 0 of AZD1222 vaccination. These receptors originate from an adult in good health.

The chain has TRBV6-1 and TRBJ1-2, with a tentative D call TRBD1 (6 bases). The ends were cut back, 3 bases at V and 8 bases at J, with 16 bases in the middle. Germline V lookup: CDR1 MNHNS, CDR2 SASEGT. CDR3 size: 14 residues. CDR3 amino acids: CASSDGWTAGGYTF. The CDR3, as DNA: TGTGCCAGCAGTGACGGTTGGACAGCAGGAGGCTACACCTTC.

This rearrangement joins TRBV5-4 to TRBJ1-2, with 7 nucleotides matching TRBD1. The CDR3 contains 12 residues. The ends lost 0 bases at V and 8 bases at J; junction bases unmatched: 1. The germline V gene encodes CDR1 SGHNT and CDR2 YYREEE (reference sequence). The CDR3 loop reads CASSLVGGGYTF. CDR3 DNA sequence: TGTGCCAGCAGCTTGGTAGGGGGCGGCTACACCTTC.

The chain carries TRBV5-6 and TRBJ1-1; TRBD1 agrees at 11 bases. The CDR3 spans 17 residues. Trimming removed 2 bases from V and 0 bases from J; junction bases left unmatched: 6. Germline V gene data show CDR1 as SGHDT and CDR2 as YYEEEE. CDR3 sequence: CASSLGTGGYVNTEAFF. The CDR3, as DNA: TGTGCCAGCAGCTTAGGGACAGGGGGATACGTGAACACTGAAGCTTTCTTT.

This chain joins TRBV4-3 and TRBJ1-4; D not resolved. V shed 1 base and J shed 6 bases, with 6 bases lying between them. The CDR3 runs to 13 residues. Germline V CDR1 and CDR2: LGHNA, YSLEER. CDR3 DNA: TGCGCCAGCAGCCAAGGCCCGCATGAAAAACTGTTTTTT. It is translated as CASSQGPHEKLFF.

The rearrangement joins TRBV3-1 (or the pseudogene TRBV3-2) to TRBJ1-2; D unclear. Trimming took 4 bases from V and 4 from J, leaving 10 bases between them. This CDR3 is 13 amino acids long. Germline CDR1 is LGHDT and CDR2 is YNNKEL (reference sequence). CDR3 nucleotide sequence: TGTGCCAGCAGCCCGGGTCGGGGCTATGGCTACACCTTC. It encodes CASSPGRGYGYTF.

The J gene is TRBJ2-5, the V gene TRBV9; D remains unclear. Germline CDR1 reads SGDLS; CDR2 reads YYNGEE. Trimming stripped 1 base from V and 7 bases from J, with 11 bases between. This CDR3 spans 13 amino acids. The CDR3 coding sequence is TGTGCCAGCAGCGTAAATAAGCTCGGGACCCAGTACTTC. It specifies CASSVNKLGTQYF.

This clone came up once. V gene TRBV5-1 combines with J gene TRBJ2-3; D is uncertain. The CDR3 totals 13 residues. V was pared by 4 bases and J by 3 bases, with 9 bases between. Germline CDR1 and CDR2: SGHRS and YFSETQ. The CDR3 DNA follows: TGCGCCAGCAGCGCGATAGGGACAGATACGCAGTATTTT. Translated, it gives CASSAIGTDTQYF. The full variable domain, its missing parts supplied by reference TRBV5-1 and TRBJ2-3, is KAGVTQTPRYLIKTRGQQVTLSCSPISGHRSVSWYQQTPGQGLQFLFEYFSETQRNKGNFPGRFSGRQFSNSRSEMNVSTLELGDSALYLCASSAIGTDTQYFGPGTRLTVL.

The chain uses TRBV19 and TRBJ1-4; no definite D call. V was pared by 7 bases and J by 2 bases, with 17 bases between. This CDR3 contains 16 residues. CDR1 and CDR2 (germline): LNHDA, SQIVND (reference sequence). The CDR3 is CASMMGTAVTNEKLFF. The CDR3 DNA sequence: TGTGCCAGTATGATGGGAACCGCCGTTACTAATGAAAAACTGTTTTTT.

This rearrangement joins TRBV7-8 to TRBJ2-5, with TRBD2 matching over 8 bases. The V and J ends lost 4 bases and 2 bases, in that order; junction bases with no gene match: 6. Germline V gene data show CDR1 as SGHVS and CDR2 as FQNEAQ. The CDR3 spans 15 residues. The CDR3 here is CASSSGLGVQETQYF. The DNA for the CDR3 is TGTGCCAGCAGCTCGGGACTAGGGGTTCAAGAGACCCAGTACTTC.

The rearrangement links TRBV4-3 to TRBJ1-2; D ambiguous. The germline V gene encodes CDR1 LGHNA and CDR2 YSLEER. V lost 4 bases and J lost 4, with 10 bases in between. The CDR3 is 13 amino acids. The CDR3 nucleotides are TGCGCCAGCAGCCTCGACTGGCCCTATGGCTACACCTTC. Protein sequence: CASSLDWPYGYTF.